The 10 T cell receptor beta chains below all came from one sample that was sequenced in a study of blood T cell repertoires in COVID-19. Sequencing used immunoSEQ multiplex PCR; TCRdb keeps in-frame clones, though not all of them. This sample has 300,000 or so clones; around 86% occur once, and the top ten carry about 10%. The sequenced material came from PBMCs or T cells enriched from blood (not recorded which). The receptors were sampled from a young woman who had recovered from COVID-19.

The chain uses TRBV30 and TRBJ1-1; D uncertain. V gave up 3 bases and J gave up 1 base, with 12 bases separating them. The CDR3 has 14 amino acids. Germline V gene data show CDR1 as GTSNPN and CDR2 as SVGIG (reference sequence). CDR3 amino acids: CAWRTRGANTEAFF. The CDR3 nucleotides are TGTGCCTGGAGAACACGAGGCGCGAACACTGAAGCTTTCTTT.

This rearrangement joins TRBV14 to TRBJ2-2; D perhaps matches TRBD2 (5 bases). Trimming cost V 4 bases and J 1 base, with 13 bases left between them. The CDR3 has 16 amino acids. Per the germline V gene, CDR1 is SGHDN and CDR2 is FVKESK. CDR3 loop: CASSLRRALNTGELFF. The CDR3, as DNA: TGTGCCAGCAGCCTTCGGCGGGCACTGAACACCGGGGAGCTGTTTTTT.

The V gene is TRBV19, the J gene TRBJ1-3; TRBD1 might be the D (6 bases). CDR3 length: 15 residues. Deletions cut 4 bases from V and 0 bases from J, with 10 bases between. Germline V gene data show CDR1 as LNHDA and CDR2 as SQIVND (reference sequence). The CDR3 spells CASSTTGISGNTIYF. CDR3 nucleotides: TGTGCCAGTAGTACTACAGGGATCTCTGGAAACACCATATATTTT.

CDR3 coding DNA: TGTGCCAGTAGGTCAGGACAGGGGGGCAATCAGCCCCAGCATTTT. This sequence encodes CASRSGQGGNQPQHF. The chain links TRBV19 to TRBJ1-5; 10 nucleotides match TRBD1. The CDR3 totals 15 residues. Looked up from germline, CDR1 is LNHDA and CDR2 is SQIVND (reference sequence). V lost 6 bases to trimming and J lost 2 bases; unmatched junction nucleotides: 4.

This chain uses TRBV7-2 with TRBJ1-2; D might be TRBD1 (5 bases). Germline values: CDR1 SGHTA, CDR2 FQGNSA. The length of the CDR3 is 14 residues. V was pared by 1 base and J by 2 bases, with 8 bases between. CDR3 in DNA: TGTGCCAGCAGCTTAGGGGAGGGGAACTATGGCTACACCTTC. Its protein is CASSLGEGNYGYTF.

This sequence joins TRBV4-1 and TRBJ2-2; 9 bases align to TRBD2. This CDR3 spans 16 amino acids. Germline CDR1 MGHRA, CDR2 YSYEKL. The junction had 7 bases not matched to a gene; V was cut back by 1 base and J by 7 bases. This CDR3 is CASSQVAGDRHGELFF. CDR3 coding DNA: TGCGCCAGCAGCCAAGTAGCGGGGGACCGTCACGGGGAGCTGTTTTTT.

Only one count was recorded for this clone. J is TRBJ2-7 and V is TRBV9; 11 bases align to TRBD1. The CDR3 consists of 16 residues. Trimming removed 3 bases from V and 0 bases from J; junction bases left unmatched: 5. Per germline, CDR1 SGDLS and CDR2 YYNGEE. The CDR3 region has the DNA TGTGCCAGCAGCGCGTGGGGACAGGGGGGCTCCTACGAGCAGTACTTC. Amino acids: CASSAWGQGGSYEQYF.

The chain joins TRBV7-8 to TRBJ2-3, with D unclear. CDR3 length equals 14 residues. Trimming stripped 6 bases from V and 2 bases from J, with 12 bases between. Germline CDR1 is SGHVS and CDR2 is FQNEAQ. In nucleotides, the CDR3 is TGTGCCAGCAGGCAAGCGCGGATCACAGATACGCAGTATTTT. Translated, it gives CASRQARITDTQYF.

The chain combines TRBV5-1 with TRBJ1-2, with D maybe TRBD1 (6 bases). CDR1 and CDR2 (germline): SGHRS, YFSETQ. The CDR3 length is 15 residues. Deletions cut 4 bases from V and 7 bases from J, with 20 bases between. CDR3 DNA: TGCGCCAGCAGCCCAGACACCAGCGGGGGGCCTGGCTACACCTTC. The encoded protein is CASSPDTSGGPGYTF.

The chain carries TRBV5-5 and TRBJ2-1; the D is unclear. Trimming cost V 1 base and J 8 bases, with 16 bases left between them. This CDR3 contains 15 residues. Germline V gene data show CDR1 as SGHKS and CDR2 as YYEKEE (reference sequence). The CDR3 is CASSLLRVKEHEQFF. The CDR3 coding sequence is TGTGCCAGCAGCTTGCTTCGGGTCAAGGAGCATGAGCAGTTCTTC.